The entry below gives a single T cell receptor (beta chain) sequence along with its context. A much larger clone lies one base from this, so it may be a read error. The data were obtained in a study of Graves' ophthalmopathy and Graves' hyperthyroidism. In this cohort, patients with other autoimmune diseases, uncontrolled infections, pregnancy or lactation were excluded. For repertoire sequencing, the TCR beta CDR3 regions were amplified from RNA transcripts. A first-round RT-PCR used HTBI primers, followed by a second-round multiplex PCR. TCRdb ran MiXCR on the multiplex PCR reads and lists one entry per CDR3 protein. The table has roughly 1.1 million distinct CDR3 sequences, less than 45% seen once. Germline CDR1 reads MNHNY; CDR2 reads SVGAGI (reference sequence). The CDR3 contains 11 residues. V was cut by 6 bases and J by 6 bases, with 8 bases left in between.

The TCR comes from an adult man with Graves' hyperthyroidism. Sequenced material: peripheral blood or thyroid tissue (not recorded which). The V and J genes are TRBV6-6 and TRBJ1-2; D remains ambiguous. The CDR3 loop is CASSPRHGYTF. In DNA, the CDR3 is TGTGCCAGCAGCCCCAGGCATGGCTACACCTTC.